A selection of T cell receptor beta chains follows, all from one sample in a study of tumor-infiltrating lymphocytes in primary liver carcinoma. TCRdb itself ran the multiplex PCR reads through MiXCR, one entry per CDR3 protein. In the table there are fewer than 40,000 distinct CDR3 sequences, 71% of which are singletons. The specimen was liver tumor tissue from sampling region 3. The receptors shown here come from a woman in her twenties or thirties with primary liver carcinoma and hepatitis B virus infection. The CDR3 runs from the conserved cysteine through the conserved F or W. D genes are given only for firm matches. A row's size may be missing; if present it is once, few, many or a size class.

>13|TRBV11-2|TRBD2|-|TRBJ2-2
CASSLDRTREVFF
TGTGCCAGCAGCCTAGATAGGACTAGGGAGGTGTTTTTT
>13|TRBV29-1|-|many|TRBJ2-5
CSVEGSAKETQYF
TGCAGCGTTGAAGGGTCTGCAAAAGAGACCCAGTACTTC
>12|TRBV10-2|-|-|TRBJ2-1
CVSRETGGEQFF
TGCGTCAGTAGGGAGACGGGTGGGGAGCAGTTCTTC
>15|TRBV29-1|TRBD2|few|TRBJ2-1
CSVPGTSGNLNEQFF
TGCAGCGTCCCCGGGACTAGCGGGAACCTGAATGAGCAGTTCTTC
>16|TRBV28|-|many|TRBJ2-3
CASGSGGALGTDTQYF
TGTGCCAGCGGGTCTGGAGGGGCGCTCGGCACAGATACGCAGTATTTT
>19|TRBV5-5|-|-|TRBJ1-4
CASSLRLGGRVATNEKPFF
TGTGCCAGTAGCTTGAGGTTAGGCGGACGGGTTGCAACTAATGAGAAACCGTTTTTT
>16|TRBV10-3|-|many|TRBJ1-1
CAISGGQGRGNTEAFF
TGTGCCATCAGTGGTGGGCAGGGGAGGGGGAACACTGAAGCTTTCTTT
>15|TRBV29-1|-|-|TRBJ2-4
CNVEVRGRTKNIQYF
TGCAACGTTGAAGTTCGTGGGAGGACTAAAAACATTCAGTACTTT
>16|TRBV28|-|-|TRBJ1-2
CASGLTAAGKIYGYTF
TGTGCCAGCGGTTTAACAGCAGCGGGAAAAATCTATGGCTACACCTTC
>12|TRBV30|-|-|TRBJ1-6
CVWTWGGSPLHF
TGTGTCTGGACCTGGGGGGGTTCACCGCTCCACTTT
>13|TRBV29-1|-|-|TRBJ2-7
CSVVRADSYEQYF
TGCAGCGTTGTAAGAGCGGACTCCTACGAGCAGTACTTC
>13|TRBV30|-|-|TRBJ1-2
CAWTVDRDSGYTF
TGTGCCTGGACTGTGGATCGGGATAGTGGCTACACCTTC
>18|TRBV11-2|-|-|TRBJ2-7
CASSLDWVSLVGPYEQYF
TGTGCCAGCAGTTTAGATTGGGTCAGCCTAGTGGGTCCCTACGAGCAGTACTTC
>16|TRBV11-2|TRBD2|once|TRBJ2-7
CASTTPWREARGEQYF
TGTGCCAGTACGACCCCTTGGCGGGAGGCAAGGGGGGAGCAGTACTTC
>14|TRBV7-9|-|-|TRBJ2-5
CVSRDTWGLWTQYF
TGTGTCAGCAGAGATACATGGGGGCTTTGGACCCAGTACTTC
>18|TRBV4-3|-|-|TRBJ2-3
CTSTQSVWLGDPDDTQYF
TGCACCAGCACCCAGTCGGTCTGGCTGGGAGATCCCGATGATACGCAGTATTTT
>15|TRBV11-2|-|once|TRBJ2-7
CISSSPGTGTYEQYF
TGTATCAGCAGCTCTCCCGGGACGGGTACCTACGAGCAGTATTTC